This TCR beta chain appears in the sequencing data of a study of early T cells in non-severe SARS-CoV-2 infection. The CDR3 has 15 residues. The germline V gene encodes CDR1 SGHTA and CDR2 FQGTGA. V lost 5 bases and J 0 bases, leaving 14 bases between the germline ends. Unique molecular identifier tags were affixed to discrete cDNA molecules. Each CDR3 protein gets one entry after TCRdb re-called the 5' RACE reads with MiXCR. The sample lists 80,000 to 95,000 distinct CDR3 sequences, more than 9% occurring once. The chain is built from TRBV7-3 and TRBJ2-7, with D maybe TRBD1 (7 bases). Sequences were obtained from whole blood. The receptor was derived from an adult who was a healthcare worker with PCR-confirmed SARS-CoV-2 infection or an uninfected control (not recorded which). CDR3 DNA: TGTGCCAGCAGCCCCCAGGGGGGTGACTCCTACGAGCAGTACTTC. Its translation is CASSPQGGDSYEQYF.